The clone carrying this T cell receptor beta chain has a handful of counts. The data originate from a study of CD4 and CD8 cells across lung adenocarcinoma regions. TCRdb fed the PCR reads into MiXCR, producing one record per CDR3 protein. The sample lists around 18,000 distinct CDR3 sequences, 40% to 60% occurring once. Donors had localized lung adenocarcinoma, a non-small cell lung cancer. Germline loops: CDR1 GTSNPN, CDR2 SVGIG (reference sequence). The CDR3 extends over 15 amino acids. V gave up 2 bases and J gave up 8 bases; unmatched junction bases: 9. The gene calls are TRBV30 and TRBJ2-1; 10 positions match TRBD2. Sequencing input: CD8+ T cells from the margin of a lung tumor. The source is a male donor with lung adenocarcinoma. The CD4 and CD8 labels of this study may be unreliable. DNA of the CDR3: TGTGCCTGGAGTAATGCCGGACTAGCGGCACATGAGCAGTTCTTC. Residues: CAWSNAGLAAHEQFF.